One sample yielded the 6 T cell receptor beta chains listed below, sequenced in a study of memory CD4+ T cells and cytomegalovirus serostatus. TCRdb keeps only in-frame clones here, not all; method: immunoSEQ multiplex PCR. The sample holds about 38,000 clones, about 80% seen once. Single viable CD3+CD4+CD8-CD45RO+ cells were sorted as the memory CD4+ T cells. The material sequenced was memory CD4+ T cells from blood. The receptors originated from an adult in good health and CMV-seropositive.

This sequence joins TRBV5-1 and TRBJ2-3; possible D gene TRBD1, 6 bases. The CDR3 consists of 14 residues. The V and J ends lost 2 bases and 2 bases respectively, with 9 bases between them. Germline V gene sequence: CDR1 SGHRS, CDR2 YFSETQ. This CDR3 reads CASSFDRPTDTQYF. In nucleotides, the CDR3 is TGCGCCAGCAGCTTTGACAGGCCCACAGATACGCAGTATTTT.

V is TRBV6-6 and J is TRBJ1-2; D not certain. CDR1 MNHNY and CDR2 SVGAGI come from the germline V gene (reference sequence). The CDR3 is made up of 15 amino acids. The V gene lost 6 bases and the J gene lost 2 bases, with 16 bases spanning the gap. The CDR3 DNA sequence: TGTGCCAGCAGCTCTCAGGACGGGAAAAACTATGGCTACACCTTC. Translated: CASSSQDGKNYGYTF.

This clone was counted between two and nine times. The chain employs TRBV9 and TRBJ2-2; 10 bases are shared with TRBD2. CDR1 and CDR2 from the germline V gene are SGDLS and YYNGEE. J gave up 6 bases and V 2 bases, and 1 base lay outside the gene matches. The CDR3 runs 14 residues. Here the CDR3 reads CASSVSGGAGELFF. CDR3 bases: TGTGCCAGCAGCGTGAGCGGGGGGGCCGGGGAGCTGTTTTTT. Full variable domain (rest looked up from reference TRBV9 and TRBJ2-2): DSGVTQTPKHLITATGQRVTLRCSPRSGDLSVYWYQQSLDQGLQFLIQYYNGEERAKGNILERFSAQQFPDLHSELNLSSLELGDSALYFCASSVSGGAGELFFGEGSRLTVL.

The J gene is TRBJ1-2, the V gene TRBV6-1, with a weak D call TRBD1 (6 bases). V lost 0 bases to trimming and J lost 8 bases, with 13 bases between them. Looked up from germline, CDR1 is MNHNS and CDR2 is SASEGT. CDR3 length: 14 amino acids. The CDR3 sequence is CASSEAPTGPGYTF. As DNA, the CDR3 is TGTGCCAGCAGTGAAGCGCCGACAGGCCCGGGCTACACCTTC.

The chain recombines TRBV25-1 with TRBJ1-4; 7 bases fit TRBD1. Germline V gene sequence: CDR1 MGHDK, CDR2 SYGVNS. The length of the CDR3 is 12 residues. V lost 9 bases and J lost 5; bases outside the gene matches: 3. CDR3 region: CASHRGNEKLFF. The CDR3 DNA reads as TGTGCCAGTCACAGGGGAAATGAAAAACTGTTTTTT.

The chain couples TRBV7-2 to TRBJ2-4; the match to TRBD2 covers 9 bases. The ends lost 5 bases at V and 3 bases at J; junction bases unmatched: 5. The germline V gene encodes CDR1 SGHTA and CDR2 FQGNSA. The CDR3 extends over 15 amino acids. The CDR3 DNA follows: TGTGCCAGCAGCGGTAGCGGGAGTATCAAAAACATTCAGTACTTC. Amino acids: CASSGSGSIKNIQYF.